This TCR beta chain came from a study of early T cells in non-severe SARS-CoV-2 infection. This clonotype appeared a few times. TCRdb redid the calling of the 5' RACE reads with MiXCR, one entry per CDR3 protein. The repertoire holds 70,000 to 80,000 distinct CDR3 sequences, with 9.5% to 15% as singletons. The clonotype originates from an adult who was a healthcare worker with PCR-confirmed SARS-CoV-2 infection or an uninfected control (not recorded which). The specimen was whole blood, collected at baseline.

DNA of the CDR3: TGCAGTGCTCAACGGACGTACGGGGAGCTGTTTTTT. It codes for CSAQRTYGELFF. The chain has TRBV20-1 and TRBJ2-2; D ambiguous. CDR1 and CDR2 (germline): DFQATT, SNEGSKA (reference sequence). The CDR3 consists of 12 residues. Trimming cost V 5 bases and J 7 bases, with 11 bases left between them.